Listed below are T cell receptor beta chains from one sample, sequenced in a study of CD8 T cells in Susac syndrome. Each CDR3 protein gets one entry after TCRdb re-called the immunoSEQ multiplex PCR reads with MiXCR. This sample has approximately 70,000 distinct CDR3 sequences, with around 93% found just once. Sequenced input: CD8+ T cells from PBMCs. The receptors originated from a human donor in good health. Each CDR3 is given with its conserved first and last residue. Fields, in order: J gene, V gene, D gene, clone size, CDR3 protein, CDR3 DNA. The D gene is left open where the match is weak. Clone size is stated in some rows and not others, as once, few, many or a class when expanded.

j_gene: TRBJ1-1
v_gene: TRBV4-3
d_gene: -
abundance: -
CDR3aa: CASSQSPGQKNTEAFF
CDR3nt: TGCGCCAGCAGCCAATCACCGGGACAAAAGAACACTGAAGCTTTCTTT

j_gene: TRBJ2-5
v_gene: TRBV4-1
d_gene: -
abundance: -
CDR3aa: CASSQEGSGWETQYF
CDR3nt: TGCGCCAGCAGCCAAGAAGGAAGTGGTTGGGAGACCCAGTACTTC

j_gene: TRBJ1-2
v_gene: TRBV7-9
d_gene: TRBD1
abundance: -
CDR3aa: CASSLADRGSDGYTF
CDR3nt: TGTGCCAGCAGCTTAGCCGACAGGGGGTCGGATGGCTACACCTTC

j_gene: TRBJ1-1
v_gene: TRBV14
d_gene: -
abundance: -
CDR3aa: CASSRHGGTEAFF
CDR3nt: TGTGCCAGCAGCCGCCACGGAGGGACTGAAGCTTTCTTT

j_gene: TRBJ1-1
v_gene: TRBV6-2/TRBV6-3
d_gene: TRBD1
abundance: -
CDR3aa: CASRTPGGGTEAFF
CDR3nt: TGTGCCAGCAGAACCCCAGGGGGCGGGACTGAAGCTTTCTTT

j_gene: TRBJ2-7
v_gene: TRBV2
d_gene: TRBD1
abundance: -
CDR3aa: CASSLSGQGAYEQYF
CDR3nt: TGTGCCAGCAGTCTCTCGGGACAGGGGGCCTACGAGCAGTACTTC

j_gene: TRBJ2-1
v_gene: TRBV9
d_gene: -
abundance: -
CDR3aa: CASNRGQPNEQFF
CDR3nt: TGTGCCAGCAATAGAGGGCAGCCTAATGAGCAGTTCTTC

j_gene: TRBJ2-2
v_gene: TRBV27
d_gene: -
abundance: -
CDR3aa: CASSLGINTGELFF
CDR3nt: TGTGCCAGCAGTTTGGGAATCAACACCGGGGAGCTGTTTTTT

j_gene: TRBJ1-4
v_gene: TRBV5-6
d_gene: -
abundance: -
CDR3aa: CASSFGTAGEKLFF
CDR3nt: TGTGCCAGCAGCTTTGGTACAGCGGGAGAAAAACTGTTTTTT

j_gene: TRBJ2-1
v_gene: TRBV27
d_gene: -
abundance: few
CDR3aa: CASSRSGEQFF
CDR3nt: TGTGCCAGCAGTCGAAGTGGTGAGCAGTTCTTC

j_gene: TRBJ2-5
v_gene: TRBV9
d_gene: TRBD2
abundance: -
CDR3aa: CASSLEGASGQETQYF
CDR3nt: TGTGCCAGCAGCCTGGAGGGCGCTAGCGGACAAGAGACCCAGTACTTC

j_gene: TRBJ1-1
v_gene: TRBV7-9
d_gene: -
abundance: -
CDR3aa: CASSLWVGTNTEAFF
CDR3nt: TGTGCCAGCAGCTTGTGGGTCGGAACGAACACTGAAGCTTTCTTT

j_gene: TRBJ2-2
v_gene: TRBV4-3
d_gene: -
abundance: -
CDR3aa: CASSQGPRGTGELFF
CDR3nt: TGCGCCAGCAGCCAAGGGCCCCGGGGCACCGGGGAGCTGTTTTTT

j_gene: TRBJ1-5
v_gene: TRBV23-1
d_gene: -
abundance: -
CDR3aa: CASKGGLNQPQHF
CDR3nt: TGCGCCAGCAAGGGGGGACTCAATCAGCCCCAGCATTTT

j_gene: TRBJ2-7
v_gene: TRBV29-1
d_gene: TRBD2
abundance: -
CDR3aa: CSVYGLAGFHSYEQYF
CDR3nt: TGCAGCGTTTACGGACTAGCGGGGTTCCACTCCTACGAGCAGTACTTC

j_gene: TRBJ2-2
v_gene: TRBV6-5
d_gene: -
abundance: -
CDR3aa: CASSLSRGAGELFF
CDR3nt: TGTGCCAGCAGTCTTTCCCGGGGCGCCGGGGAGCTGTTTTTT

j_gene: TRBJ2-3
v_gene: TRBV23-1
d_gene: TRBD2
abundance: -
CDR3aa: CASSRTSGGNGTDTQYF
CDR3nt: TGCGCCAGCAGTCGGACTAGCGGGGGGAACGGCACAGATACGCAGTATTTT

j_gene: TRBJ1-1
v_gene: TRBV3-1
d_gene: -
abundance: -
CDR3aa: CASSLTLYTEAFF
CDR3nt: TGTGCCAGCAGCCTGACACTTTACACTGAAGCTTTCTTT

j_gene: TRBJ2-4
v_gene: TRBV29-1
d_gene: -
abundance: -
CDR3aa: CSVVELAKNIQYF
CDR3nt: TGCAGCGTGGTGGAGCTAGCCAAAAACATTCAGTACTTC

j_gene: TRBJ1-1
v_gene: TRBV5-1
d_gene: -
abundance: -
CDR3aa: CASRPGALNTEAFF
CDR3nt: TGCGCCAGCAGACCGGGGGCACTGAACACTGAAGCTTTCTTT

j_gene: TRBJ2-1
v_gene: TRBV9
d_gene: TRBD2
abundance: -
CDR3aa: CASSSGLAGVDDEQFF
CDR3nt: TGTGCCAGCAGCTCGGGACTAGCGGGGGTCGACGATGAGCAGTTCTTC

j_gene: TRBJ2-3
v_gene: TRBV24-1
d_gene: -
abundance: -
CDR3aa: CATSDLADTQYF
CDR3nt: TGTGCCACCAGTGATTTGGCGGATACGCAGTATTTT

j_gene: TRBJ1-4
v_gene: TRBV6-5
d_gene: -
abundance: -
CDR3aa: CASSSDQNALELFF
CDR3nt: TGTGCCAGCAGCTCGGACCAGAACGCCCTGGAACTGTTTTTT

j_gene: TRBJ2-1
v_gene: TRBV29-1
d_gene: -
abundance: -
CDR3aa: CSVEVHNEQFF
CDR3nt: TGCAGCGTTGAAGTCCACAATGAGCAGTTCTTC

j_gene: TRBJ1-2
v_gene: TRBV29-1
d_gene: TRBD1
abundance: once
CDR3aa: CSAWGQGDYGYTF
CDR3nt: TGCAGCGCCTGGGGACAGGGTGACTATGGCTACACCTTC

j_gene: TRBJ2-7
v_gene: TRBV13
d_gene: -
abundance: -
CDR3aa: CASSPGGGGSYEQYF
CDR3nt: TGTGCCAGCAGCCCGGGTGGAGGGGGTTCCTACGAGCAGTACTTC

j_gene: TRBJ2-7
v_gene: TRBV7-2
d_gene: TRBD2
abundance: -
CDR3aa: CASSPSGASYEQYF
CDR3nt: TGTGCCAGCAGCCCGAGCGGGGCCTCCTACGAGCAGTACTTC

j_gene: TRBJ2-2
v_gene: TRBV7-3
d_gene: -
abundance: -
CDR3aa: CASSLLGSAGELFF
CDR3nt: TGTGCCAGCAGCTTATTAGGGAGCGCCGGGGAGCTGTTTTTT

j_gene: TRBJ1-1
v_gene: TRBV29-1
d_gene: -
abundance: -
CDR3aa: CSVQQPTEAFF
CDR3nt: TGCAGCGTTCAACAACCCACTGAAGCTTTCTTT

j_gene: TRBJ1-6
v_gene: TRBV4-1
d_gene: TRBD1
abundance: -
CDR3aa: CASSQEARQGSSYNSPLHF
CDR3nt: TGCGCCAGCAGCCAAGAAGCCCGACAGGGTAGCTCCTATAATTCACCCCTCCACTTT

j_gene: TRBJ2-7
v_gene: TRBV7-9
d_gene: -
abundance: -
CDR3aa: CASSPDSGYEQYF
CDR3nt: TGTGCCAGCAGCCCGGACAGTGGTTACGAGCAGTACTTC

j_gene: TRBJ1-2
v_gene: TRBV20-1
d_gene: -
abundance: -
CDR3aa: CSARDHSSNYGYTF
CDR3nt: TGCAGTGCTAGAGATCACAGCTCTAACTATGGCTACACCTTC

j_gene: TRBJ1-2
v_gene: TRBV6-6
d_gene: TRBD1
abundance: -
CDR3aa: CASSSGQLYGYTF
CDR3nt: TGTGCCAGCAGCTCGGGACAGCTCTATGGCTACACCTTC

j_gene: TRBJ1-1
v_gene: TRBV19
d_gene: -
abundance: -
CDR3aa: CATFQGNTEAFF
CDR3nt: TGTGCCACCTTTCAGGGGAACACTGAAGCTTTCTTT

j_gene: TRBJ2-3
v_gene: TRBV4-3
d_gene: -
abundance: -
CDR3aa: CASSQDVTDTQYF
CDR3nt: TGCGCCAGCAGCCAAGACGTAACAGATACGCAGTATTTT

j_gene: TRBJ1-1
v_gene: TRBV4-1
d_gene: TRBD1
abundance: -
CDR3aa: CASSQELGQGDTEAFF
CDR3nt: TGCGCCAGCAGCCAGGAATTGGGACAGGGTGACACTGAAGCTTTCTTT

j_gene: TRBJ2-3
v_gene: TRBV7-9
d_gene: -
abundance: -
CDR3aa: CASSLEGGADTQYF
CDR3nt: TGTGCCAGCAGCCTCGAGGGGGGTGCCGATACGCAGTATTTT

j_gene: TRBJ2-1
v_gene: TRBV14
d_gene: TRBD2
abundance: -
CDR3aa: CASSQEGIAGYNEQFF
CDR3nt: TGTGCCAGCAGCCAAGAAGGAATAGCGGGGTACAATGAGCAGTTCTTC